The sequence of this T cell receptor (beta chain) was determined in a study of blood T cell repertoires in COVID-19. Measured with immunoSEQ multiplex PCR; TCRdb has only the in-frame clones, and not every one. The repertoire includes about 75,000 clones, around nine tenths of them detected once, and under 6.5% sits in the top ten. The CDR3 is made up of 17 amino acids. The germline V gene has CDR1 SQVTM and CDR2 ANQGSEA. Unmatched junction bases numbered 12, after V lost 1 base and J lost 2 bases. This chain uses TRBV29-1 with TRBJ1-2; 8 bases map to TRBD1. This receptor was taken from a man of 80 years or more with COVID-19, enrolled during active disease. The sequencing input was peripheral blood. The CDR3: CSVEGGRTGRKNYGYTF. In DNA, the CDR3 is TGCAGCGTTGAAGGTGGTCGGACAGGGCGTAAGAACTATGGCTACACCTTC.